The 20 T cell receptor beta chains below all came from one sample that was sequenced in a study of T cells in Graves' hyperthyroidism and ophthalmopathy. Amplification yielded TCR beta CDR3 regions, with RNA transcripts as the source. The HTBI primer set served for first-round RT-PCR of the TCR CDR3. One entry per CDR3 protein, called by TCRdb with MiXCR from the multiplex PCR reads. The sample lists about 59,000 distinct CDR3 sequences, roughly 50% occurring once. Sequenced sample: blood. All receptors come from a woman aged 55-70 years with Graves' ophthalmopathy.

This clonotype was picked up many times. The chain couples TRBV4-1 to TRBJ2-3; D is unresolved. Per the germline V gene, CDR1 is MGHRA and CDR2 is YSYEKL. This CDR3 is built from 15 residues. Trimming took off 0 bases at V and 4 bases at J, with 11 bases between the two ends. In DNA form, the CDR3 reads TGCGCCAGCAGCCAAGATAGGCGGTCCTCAGATACGCAGTATTTT. Amino acid sequence: CASSQDRRSSDTQYF.

This clonotype was seen a single time. The junction shows a germline mismatch at one end, possibly a read error. This chain connects TRBV5-4 to TRBJ2-2; possible D gene TRBD1, 6 bases. The CDR3 is made up of 14 amino acids. From germline, CDR1 is SGHNT and CDR2 YYREEE (reference sequence). CDR3 protein: CVSSDPTGIGELFF. The CDR3 DNA reads TGTGTCAGCAGCGATCCGACAGGAATCGGGGAGCTATTTTTT.

The chain combines TRBV7-3 with TRBJ2-1; D remains ambiguous. The CDR3 covers 13 residues. CDR1 and CDR2 (germline): SGHTA, FQGTGA. Between the trimmed V and J ends, which lost 5 bases and 3 bases, there was a span of 8 bases. The CDR3 reads CASSDRHYNEQFF. The CDR3 bases are TGTGCCAGCAGCGATCGCCACTACAATGAGCAGTTCTTC.

The J gene is TRBJ2-1, the V gene TRBV2, with 7 positions matching TRBD2. The CDR3 sequence is 14 residues long. Germline CDR1 SNHLY, CDR2 FYNNEI. V was clipped by 6 bases and J by 2 bases; unmatched bases: 4. As DNA, the CDR3 is TGTGCCAGCAGCCGGGACTACCCCTACAATGAGCAGTTCTTC. It translates to CASSRDYPYNEQFF.

As concerns this clonotype: Sequence at one end of the junction differs from germline and may be a read error. The chain has TRBV7-2 and TRBJ2-7; no clear D. Germline CDR1 reads SGHTA; CDR2 reads FQGNSA. There are 11 residues in the CDR3. As DNA, the CDR3 is TGTGCCAACAGCCCTGAATACGAGCAGTACTTC. It is translated as CANSPEYEQYF.

There are many counts of this clonotype. V and J are TRBV5-6 and TRBJ2-4, with 7 bases matching TRBD2. The germline V gene has CDR1 SGHDT and CDR2 YYEEEE. V was pared by 1 base and J by 0 bases, with 7 bases of the junction left unmatched. The length of the CDR3 is 17 residues. The DNA for the CDR3 is TGTGCCAGCAGCTTGAGGGGCGGGGGAGTAGCCAAAAACATTCAGTACTTC. Translation gives CASSLRGGGVAKNIQYF. Together with reference TRBV5-6 and TRBJ2-4, the CDR3 gives the full variable domain: DAGVTQSPTHLIKTRGQQVTLRCSPKSGHDTVSWYQQALGQGPQFIFQYYEEEERQRGNFPDRFSGHQFPNYSSELNVNALLLGDSALYLCASSLRGGGVAKNIQYFGAGTRLSVL.

V gene TRBV7-9 combines with J gene TRBJ1-4; a possible D gene is TRBD1 (5 bases). CDR3 length equals 15 residues. Looked up from germline, CDR1 is SEHNR and CDR2 is FQNEAQ (reference sequence). V was clipped by 5 bases and J by 7 bases, with 17 bases between them. CDR3 protein: CASSPDPGWSEKLFF. The CDR3 coding sequence is TGTGCCAGCAGCCCCGACCCAGGGTGGAGTGAAAAACTGTTTTTT. Together with reference TRBV7-9 and TRBJ1-4, the CDR3 gives the full variable domain: DTGVSQNPRHKITKRGQNVTFRCDPISEHNRLYWYRQTLGQGPEFLTYFQNEAQLEKSRLLSDRFSAERPKGSFSTLEIQRTEQGDSAMYLCASSPDPGWSEKLFFGSGTQLSVL.

This chain uses TRBV10-1 with TRBJ1-1; tentative D call: TRBD1 (6 bases). V lost 8 bases and J 7 bases, leaving 17 bases between the germline ends. The CDR3 length is 13 residues. Germline CDR1 WNHNN, CDR2 SYGVQD (reference sequence). The CDR3 DNA reads TGCGCCAGCTTCCAGGACAGTCTCGGTGAAGCTTTCTTT. Protein: CASFQDSLGEAFF.

This clonotype appeared a single time. The CDR3 DNA sequence: TGTGCCACCAGCAGAGATGTGGGGAACACTGAAGCTTTCTTT. Its translation: CATSRDVGNTEAFF. The chain couples TRBV15 to TRBJ1-1; no clear D gene. Germline lookup yields CDR1 LNHNV and CDR2 YYDKDF (reference sequence). Trimming removed 0 bases from V and 1 base from J, with 6 bases in between. The CDR3 covers 14 residues.

The rearrangement links TRBV24-1 to TRBJ2-7; 8 bases align to TRBD2. From germline, CDR1 is KGHDR and CDR2 SFDVKD. V dropped 3 bases and J dropped 4; count of bases not matched to a gene: 4. There are 14 residues in the CDR3. DNA for the CDR3: TGTGCCACCAGTGATGGCGCGGGGGGATACGAGCAGTACTTC. Translation: CATSDGAGGYEQYF.

The rearrangement joins TRBV20-1 to TRBJ2-6, with no clear D. The germline V gene encodes CDR1 DFQATT and CDR2 SNEGSKA (reference sequence). Trimming took 6 bases from V and 4 from J, leaving 4 bases between them. The length of the CDR3 is 11 residues. Here the CDR3 reads CSAPGANVLTF. DNA of the CDR3: TGCAGTGCGCCGGGGGCCAACGTCCTGACTTTC.

This chain uses TRBV7-2 with TRBJ1-2; D uncertain. The germline V and J ends were trimmed by 3 bases and 3 bases, with 14 bases remaining between them. This CDR3 spans 15 amino acids. CDR1 is SGHTA, CDR2 FQGNSA, per germline. The CDR3 here is CASSFASGRDYGYTF. The CDR3, as DNA: TGTGCCAGCAGCTTTGCTAGCGGAAGGGACTATGGCTACACCTTC.

This clonotype was recorded many times. The CDR3 DNA reads as TGTGCCAGCTCTGGGGACAGGGGTTACAATGAGCAGTTCTTC. Translation: CASSGDRGYNEQFF. This chain uses TRBV6-1 with TRBJ2-1; 10 nucleotides align to TRBD1. This CDR3 comprises 14 residues. CDR1 and CDR2 from the germline V gene are MNHNS and SASEGT. The V and J ends lost 8 bases and 4 bases, in that order; junction bases with no gene match: 5.

The CDR3 spells CSAQTGVGYEQYF. CDR3 DNA: TGCAGTGCTCAGACAGGGGTTGGCTACGAGCAGTACTTC. The chain uses TRBV20-1 and TRBJ2-7, with TRBD1 matching 8 bases. V shed 5 bases and J 3 bases; nucleotides not matched to a gene: 6. Germline CDR1 and CDR2: DFQATT and SNEGSKA (reference sequence). CDR3 size: 13 residues.

This rearrangement joins TRBV7-8 to TRBJ1-1; D perhaps matches TRBD1 (6 bases). The germline V gene has CDR1 SGHVS and CDR2 FQNEAQ. This CDR3 has 16 amino acids. V lost 0 bases to trimming and J lost 1 base, with 12 bases between them. As DNA, the CDR3 is TGTGCCAGCAGCTTAGCGATTGACAGGTCGAACACTGAAGCTTTCTTT. It is translated as CASSLAIDRSNTEAFF.

This clonotype has at least ten counts. This sequence joins TRBV19 and TRBJ2-1, with a possible D match to TRBD1 (6 bases). The CDR3 is 13 amino acids. Germline V gene data show CDR1 as LNHDA and CDR2 as SQIVND (reference sequence). Trimming stripped 1 base from V and 7 bases from J, with 8 bases between. The CDR3 sequence: CASSIGGGNEQFF. CDR3 sequence (DNA): TGTGCCAGTAGTATAGGAGGGGGTAATGAGCAGTTCTTC.

About this clonotype itself: The junction does not match germline at one end; this may be a read error. This chain connects TRBV5-5 to TRBJ1-5, with D possibly TRBD1 on 6 matching bases. Germline V gene lookup returns CDR1 SGHKS and CDR2 YYEKEE (reference sequence). The CDR3 extends over 14 amino acids. CDR3: CANSLTGPNQPQHF. DNA for the CDR3: TGTGCCAACAGCCTGACAGGCCCCAATCAGCCCCAGCATTTT.

Many counts were recorded for this clonotype. The CDR3 sequence: CASSGSEGNTIYF. CDR3 nucleotide sequence: TGTGCCAGCAGTGGATCGGAGGGAAACACCATATATTTT. The chain employs TRBV6-1 and TRBJ1-3; D gene ambiguous. The V gene's germline CDR1 is MNHNS and CDR2 SASEGT. This CDR3 has 13 amino acids. V dropped 4 bases and J dropped 4 bases, with 8 bases sitting between them.

This chain links TRBV6-4 with TRBJ2-2, with TRBD2 matching 14 bases. The V and J ends lost 6 bases and 4 bases, in that order; junction bases with no gene match: 10. This CDR3 has 18 amino acids. Per the germline V gene, CDR1 is MRHNA and CDR2 is SNTAGT. CDR3 region: CASRKGPGTSGSTGELFF. CDR3 DNA sequence: TGTGCCAGCAGAAAGGGCCCCGGGACTAGCGGGAGCACCGGGGAGCTGTTTTTT.

This clonotype was seen many times. The genes are TRBV5-1 and TRBJ2-7; 14 nucleotides agree with TRBD2. Germline CDR1 SGHRS, CDR2 YFSETQ. The CDR3 runs 18 residues. Losses at the gene ends were 4 bases for V and 1 base for J; bases not matched to a gene: 10. The CDR3 sequence: CASSQVGLAGGKSYEQYF. CDR3 nucleotide sequence: TGCGCCAGCAGCCAAGTAGGACTAGCGGGGGGTAAATCCTACGAGCAGTACTTC. The whole variable domain, remainder taken from reference TRBV5-1 and TRBJ2-7, is KAGVTQTPRYLIKTRGQQVTLSCSPISGHRSVSWYQQTPGQGLQFLFEYFSETQRNKGNFPGRFSGRQFSNSRSEMNVSTLELGDSALYLCASSQVGLAGGKSYEQYFGPGTRLTVT.